The 32 T cell receptor beta chains below come from one sample, sequenced in a study of OX40 agonist ivuxolimab in advanced cancers. This table comes from immunoSEQ multiplex PCR, and its TCRdb copy is limited to in-frame clones, with some not included. The repertoire holds roughly 81,000 clones, with 94% as singletons. The material sequenced was CD4+ or CD8+ T cells sorted from blood, taken in a trial of the OX40 agonist ivuxolimab. Receptors were obtained from an adult with an advanced solid tumor such as melanoma, head and neck, liver or kidney cancer.

The chain is built from TRBV4-2 and TRBJ2-1, with 13 nucleotides matching TRBD2. Germline CDR1 and CDR2: LGHNA and YNFKEQ. CDR3 length: 17 residues. The junction had 7 bases not matched to a gene; V was cut back by 1 base and J by 7 bases. For the CDR3, the DNA is TGTGCCAGCAGCCAAGGAGGACTAGCGGGAGCGCGGAATGAGCAGTTCTTC. Translating gives CASSQGGLAGARNEQFF.

The V gene is TRBV6-1, the J gene TRBJ1-2; 7 bases map to TRBD1. The CDR3 is 14 residues long. Germline V gene data show CDR1 as MNHNS and CDR2 as SASEGT. Unmatched junction bases numbered 7, after V lost 5 bases and J lost 4 bases. The CDR3 spells CASSTTTGVYGYTF. The DNA of the CDR3 is TGTGCCAGCAGTACTACTACAGGGGTCTATGGCTACACCTTC.

This clone was found once. Within the sample, other DNA sequences also encode this same CDR3. The genes are TRBV11-2 and TRBJ2-7, with 11 bases fitting TRBD2. In germline, CDR1 is SGHAT, CDR2 FQNNGV. This CDR3 region has 14 residues. J gave up 4 bases and V 5 bases, and 4 bases lay outside the gene matches. CDR3 bases: TGTGCCAGCAGCCTAGGACTAGCGGGTTACGAGCAGTACTTC. Protein product: CASSLGLAGYEQYF.

V is TRBV6-5 and J is TRBJ2-7; weak D call: TRBD1 (5 bases). The germline V and J ends were trimmed by 6 bases and 6 bases, with 12 bases remaining between them. The CDR3 consists of 12 residues. Germline CDR1 and CDR2: MNHEY and SVGAGI. The CDR3 bases are TGTGCCAGCAGGGACGGACACGGCGAGCAGTACTTC. It translates to CASRDGHGEQYF.

This chain connects TRBV2 to TRBJ2-1, with 9 nucleotides matching TRBD2. This CDR3 comprises 15 residues. Germline trimming cut 2 bases from V and 6 bases from J; bases unmatched to any gene: 5. From germline, CDR1 is SNHLY and CDR2 FYNNEI. The CDR3 region has the DNA TGTGCCAGCAGTGAACTGCGGGAGGGCCGCAATGAGCAGTTCTTC. Its protein product is CASSELREGRNEQFF.

The V gene is TRBV15, the J gene TRBJ2-1; a weak D match, TRBD2 (6 bases). CDR1 LNHNV and CDR2 YYDKDF come from the germline V gene (reference sequence). The length of the CDR3 is 12 residues. Trimming took 6 bases from V and 8 from J, leaving 11 bases between them. The CDR3 spells CATRYLAHEQFF. The CDR3 bases are TGTGCCACCAGGTATCTAGCGCATGAGCAGTTCTTC. The entire variable domain, with the rest obtained from reference TRBV15 and TRBJ2-1, is as follows: DAMVIQNPRYQVTQFGKPVTLSCSQTLNHNVMYWYQQKSSQAPKLLFHYYDKDFNNEADTPDNFQSRRPNTSFCFLDIRSPGLGDTAMYLCATRYLAHEQFFGPGTRLTVL.

The chain combines TRBV12-5 with TRBJ1-1; D is unresolved. Trimming pared 3 bases from V and 2 bases from J, leaving 25 bases between. Looked up from germline, CDR1 is LGHNT and CDR2 is FRNRAP. The CDR3 contains 19 residues. The CDR3 coding sequence is TGTGCTAGTGGTTTCAATCTCGGACGGCCGGGAGATCTAAACACTGAAGCTTTCTTT. Amino acid sequence: CASGFNLGRPGDLNTEAFF.

This clone showed up just once. J is TRBJ2-5 and V is TRBV7-9; no firm D call. The CDR3 is made up of 14 amino acids. Per the germline V gene, CDR1 is SEHNR and CDR2 is FQNEAQ (reference sequence). V lost 4 bases and J lost 7, with 16 bases in between. The CDR3 DNA follows: TGTGCCAGCAGCTCGACCGTGGGGTTGGGGACCCAGTACTTC. It translates to CASSSTVGLGTQYF.

This chain connects TRBV27 to TRBJ1-5, with TRBD1 identical over 7 bases. CDR1 MNHEY and CDR2 SMNVEV come from the germline V gene (reference sequence). The J segment lost 4 bases and the V segment lost 5 bases, leaving 2 bases of the junction unmatched. The CDR3 contains 13 residues. The CDR3 protein is CASSETGNQPQHF. The CDR3 nucleotides read TGTGCCAGCAGTGAGACAGGGAATCAGCCCCAGCATTTT.

This rearrangement joins TRBV15 to TRBJ1-2; the match to TRBD1 covers 7 bases. The germline CDR1 and CDR2 sequences are LNHNV and YYDKDF (reference sequence). The CDR3 runs 14 residues. The junction had 5 bases not matched to a gene; V was cut back by 3 bases and J by 4 bases. For the CDR3, the DNA is TGTGCCACCAGCAGGGGGAGGGACAGCTATGGCTACACCTTC. Protein product: CATSRGRDSYGYTF.

This chain links TRBV27 with TRBJ2-6; D not certain. This CDR3 contains 17 residues. V lost 7 bases to trimming and J lost 0 bases, with 16 bases between them. Germline CDR1 reads MNHEY; CDR2 reads SMNVEV (reference sequence). The CDR3 DNA is TGTGCCAGCAATCCGGGCCCTACCCTCTCTGGGGCCAACGTCCTGACTTTC. It translates to CASNPGPTLSGANVLTF. Full variable domain (outside the CDR3, taken from reference TRBV27 and TRBJ2-6): EAQVTQNPRYLITVTGKKLTVTCSQNMNHEYMSWYRQDPGLGLRQIYYSMNVEVTDKGDVPEGYKVSRKEKRNFPLILESPSPNQTSLYFCASNPGPTLSGANVLTFGAGSRLTVL.

V usage is TRBV9 and J usage is TRBJ1-1; a possible D gene is TRBD1 (5 bases). CDR3 length: 17 residues. Deletions cut 3 bases from V and 3 bases from J, with 21 bases between. Germline CDR1 and CDR2: SGDLS and YYNGEE. CDR3 coding DNA: TGTGCCAGCAGCGAGCGTGCAGGGCCCCCTTGGGACACTGAAGCTTTCTTT. It is translated as CASSERAGPPWDTEAFF. Complete variable domain (other parts from reference TRBV9 and TRBJ1-1): DSGVTQTPKHLITATGQRVTLRCSPRSGDLSVYWYQQSLDQGLQFLIQYYNGEERAKGNILERFSAQQFPDLHSELNLSSLELGDSALYFCASSERAGPPWDTEAFFGQGTRLTVV.

The CDR3 loop is CASSFGGDGYGYTF. The CDR3 region has the DNA TGTGCCAGCAGTTTTGGGGGGGATGGCTATGGCTACACCTTC. V and J are TRBV28 and TRBJ1-2; a possible D gene is TRBD1 (5 bases). Germline V gene lookup returns CDR1 MDHEN and CDR2 SYDVKM. The CDR3 contains 14 residues. V shed 3 bases and J shed 4 bases, with 12 bases lying between them.

The chain has TRBV28 and TRBJ1-2, with D maybe TRBD1 (6 bases). CDR1 is MDHEN, CDR2 SYDVKM, per germline. The length of the CDR3 is 14 residues. The germline V and J ends were trimmed by 3 bases and 10 bases, with 18 bases remaining between them. CDR3 DNA sequence: TGTGCCAGCAGTTTGGGCGCTTTGAGGACAGACTACACCTTC. Translation gives CASSLGALRTDYTF.

This chain uses TRBV5-4 with TRBJ2-2; 7 nucleotides align to TRBD1. Germline V gene data show CDR1 as SGHNT and CDR2 as YYREEE (reference sequence). CDR3 length: 16 amino acids. J lost 1 base, V lost 4 bases, and 7 bases had no gene match. This CDR3 reads CASSPYRDRNTGELFF. CDR3 sequence (DNA): TGTGCCAGCAGCCCATACCGGGACAGGAACACCGGGGAGCTGTTTTTT.

The V call is TRBV10-3, the J call TRBJ2-7; TRBD1 matches 12 bases. V shed 2 bases, J shed 7 bases, and the junction held 9 bases outside the gene matches. This CDR3 has 16 amino acids. The V gene's germline CDR1 is ENHRY and CDR2 SYGVKD. The CDR3 DNA is TGTGCCATCAGTGAGCCTTGGGGACAGGGGGCGGGAGAGCAGTACTTC. As protein: CAISEPWGQGAGEQYF.

CDR3 protein: CASSTRGGITEAFF. Written as DNA, the CDR3 is TGTGCCAGTAGTACCCGGGGGGGGATCACTGAAGCTTTCTTT. The chain uses TRBV19 and TRBJ1-1, with D possibly matching TRBD1 (5 bases). Germline V gene sequence: CDR1 LNHDA, CDR2 SQIVND (reference sequence). V shed 4 bases and J shed 4 bases, with 13 bases lying between them. The CDR3 loop spans 14 amino acids.

V gene TRBV12-5 combines with J gene TRBJ2-1, with 11 bases identical to TRBD2. The germline CDR1 and CDR2 sequences are LGHNT and FRNRAP. The V gene end was trimmed by 6 bases and the J gene end by 3 bases; junction bases not matched to a gene: 7. This CDR3 region has 16 residues. CDR3 loop: CASGTGLAAIYNEQFF. CDR3 sequence (DNA): TGTGCTAGTGGAACGGGACTAGCGGCTATCTACAATGAGCAGTTCTTC.

The chain recombines TRBV27 with TRBJ2-7; no reliable D call. Trimming took 1 base from V and 1 from J, leaving 8 bases between them. The CDR3 consists of 14 residues. Germline V gene lookup returns CDR1 MNHEY and CDR2 SMNVEV (reference sequence). This chain's CDR3 is CASSLFGLSYEQYF. DNA for the CDR3: TGTGCCAGCAGTTTATTTGGATTATCCTACGAGCAGTACTTC.

The rearrangement links TRBV6-5 to TRBJ2-7; TRBD2 agrees at 13 bases. Trimming removed 7 bases from V and 5 bases from J; junction bases left unmatched: 8. This CDR3 is built from 15 residues. Germline V gene sequence: CDR1 MNHEY, CDR2 SVGAGI. The CDR3 DNA follows: TGTGCCAGCACCCCACTAGCGGGAGGGCCGGACGAGCAGTACTTC. Its protein is CASTPLAGGPDEQYF.

The J gene is TRBJ2-4, the V gene TRBV28, with 7 bases that match TRBD2. Germline lookup yields CDR1 MDHEN and CDR2 SYDVKM. CDR3 length: 13 residues. V trimming: 3 bases; J trimming: 13 bases; junction bases outside the gene matches: 9. CDR3 sequence: CASSLTLTSPQYF. The CDR3 nucleotides are TGTGCCAGCAGTTTGACCCTGACTAGCCCACAGTACTTC.

CDR3 DNA: TGTGCCAGCAGCTTAGGCCTCTTGGCCGGGGAGCTGTTTTTT. Its protein is CASSLGLLAGELFF. The chain joins TRBV13 to TRBJ2-2, with no clear D. This CDR3 has 14 residues. Germline V CDR1 and CDR2: PRHDT, FYEKMQ (reference sequence). Trimming shortened V by 0 bases and J by 6 bases, and 8 bases separated the two germline ends. The variable domain in full, with the rest retrieved from reference TRBV13 and TRBJ2-2, is AAGVIQSPRHLIKEKRETATLKCYPIPRHDTVYWYQQGPGQDPQFLISFYEKMQSDKGSIPDRFSAQQFSDYHSELNMSSLELGDSALYFCASSLGLLAGELFFGEGSRLTVL.

The chain joins TRBV7-9 to TRBJ2-7; a weak D match, TRBD2 (5 bases). Trimming took off 5 bases at V and 2 bases at J, with 19 bases between the two ends. CDR3 length equals 16 residues. CDR1 is SEHNR, CDR2 FQNEAQ, per germline (reference sequence). The DNA for the CDR3 is TGTGCCAGCAGCCCACCATGGTGGGAGAGACCCTACGAGCAGTACTTC. Its protein product is CASSPPWWERPYEQYF.

V is TRBV28 and J is TRBJ1-4; tentatively, D is TRBD1 (5 bases). Trimming removed 3 bases at V and 0 bases at J, with 20 bases between. Germline lookup yields CDR1 MDHEN and CDR2 SYDVKM. This CDR3 has 19 residues. The CDR3 DNA reads as TGTGCCAGCAGTTTGCTTTGGGCGGGGCAGGGAGCAACTAATGAAAAACTGTTTTTT. Encoded protein: CASSLLWAGQGATNEKLFF.

The rearrangement links TRBV5-1 to TRBJ2-1; 8 bases line up with TRBD1. V was pared by 1 base and J by 0 bases, with 3 bases of the junction left unmatched. The CDR3 totals 16 residues. The germline V gene has CDR1 SGHRS and CDR2 YFSETQ. The CDR3, as DNA: TGCGCCAGCAGCTTGCGCAGGGGGCGCTCCTACAATGAGCAGTTCTTC. Encoded protein: CASSLRRGRSYNEQFF.

In nucleotides, the CDR3 is TGCGCCAGCAGCTTGGATAGCGGGAGTAACGAGCAGTACTTC. Translated, it gives CASSLDSGSNEQYF. V gene TRBV5-1 combines with J gene TRBJ2-5, with TRBD2 matching 9 bases. The J call is uncertain, as TRBJ2-7 better fits the DNA end. CDR1 is SGHRS and CDR2 is YFSETQ in the germline V gene. The CDR3 length is 14 residues.

The chain employs TRBV11-2 and TRBJ2-7; D is perhaps TRBD1 or TRBD2 (6 bases each). Trimming stripped 5 bases from V and 2 bases from J, with 13 bases between. The CDR3 is made up of 14 amino acids. In germline, CDR1 is SGHAT, CDR2 FQNNGV. The CDR3 nucleotides are TGTGCCAGCAGCCGCGGTGGGGGGCCCTACGAGCAGTACTTC. Translating gives CASSRGGGPYEQYF. Full variable domain (rest looked up from reference TRBV11-2 and TRBJ2-7): EAGVAQSPRYKIIEKRQSVAFWCNPISGHATLYWYQQILGQGPKLLIQFQNNGVVDDSQLPKDRFSAERLKGVDSTLKIQPAKLEDSAVYLCASSRGGGPYEQYFGPGTRLTVT.

This clone was seen only once. The chain couples TRBV27 to TRBJ2-1; TRBD2 agrees at 10 bases. Trimming at V came to 2 bases and at J to 5 bases, leaving 3 bases not matched to a gene. The CDR3 is 15 amino acids. Per germline, CDR1 MNHEY and CDR2 SMNVEV (reference sequence). CDR3 sequence reads: CASSLGLAADNEQFF. DNA of the CDR3: TGTGCCAGCAGTTTAGGACTAGCGGCGGACAATGAGCAGTTCTTC.

The chain has TRBV7-9 and TRBJ2-3, with D perhaps matching TRBD1 (6 bases). Germline V gene data show CDR1 as SEHNR and CDR2 as FQNEAQ (reference sequence). CDR3 size: 16 residues. V was cut by 1 base and J by 2 bases, with 13 bases left in between. The CDR3 reads CASSLVGRGFTDTQYF. The CDR3 DNA follows: TGTGCCAGCAGCTTAGTGGGCAGGGGATTCACAGATACGCAGTATTTT.

The chain uses TRBV7-9 and TRBJ2-2, with D possibly matching TRBD1 (5 bases). Germline CDR1 is SEHNR and CDR2 is FQNEAQ (reference sequence). The germline V and J ends were trimmed by 2 bases and 7 bases, with 26 bases remaining between them. This CDR3 spans 19 amino acids. The DNA for the CDR3 is TGTGCCAGCAGCTTAAGTCTATTTAATCGTCGGACATCGGGCGGGGAGCTGTTTTTT. Its translation is CASSLSLFNRRTSGGELFF.

The count of this clone is one. The rearrangement joins TRBV13 to TRBJ1-1, with D possibly matching TRBD1 (5 bases). The CDR3 runs to 16 residues. In germline, CDR1 is PRHDT, CDR2 FYEKMQ (reference sequence). V lost 0 bases and J 0 bases, leaving 11 bases between the germline ends. This CDR3 is CASSLGYGTMNTEAFF. DNA for the CDR3: TGTGCCAGCAGCTTAGGATACGGGACGATGAACACTGAAGCTTTCTTT.

The sample holds a few counts of this clone. The chain combines TRBV4-3 with TRBJ2-7, with 14 bases matching TRBD2. With 4 bases clipped from V and 4 bases from J, the junction kept 12 bases outside the gene matches. The CDR3 length is 18 residues. CDR1 is LGHNA and CDR2 is YSLEER in the germline V gene. The CDR3 here is CASSPRTSGGMGVYEQYF. The CDR3 DNA is TGCGCCAGCAGCCCCCGGACTAGCGGGGGGATGGGGGTATACGAGCAGTACTTC.